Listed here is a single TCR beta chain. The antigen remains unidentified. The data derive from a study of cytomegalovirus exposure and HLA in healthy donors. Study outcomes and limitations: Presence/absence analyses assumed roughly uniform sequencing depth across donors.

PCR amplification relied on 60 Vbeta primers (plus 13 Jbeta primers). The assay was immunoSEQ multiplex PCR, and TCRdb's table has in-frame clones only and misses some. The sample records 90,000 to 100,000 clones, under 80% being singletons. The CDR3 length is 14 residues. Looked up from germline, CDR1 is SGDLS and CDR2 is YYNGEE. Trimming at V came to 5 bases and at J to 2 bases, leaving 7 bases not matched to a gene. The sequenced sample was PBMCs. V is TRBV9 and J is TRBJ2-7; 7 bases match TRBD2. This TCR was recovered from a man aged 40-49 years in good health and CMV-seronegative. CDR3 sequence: CASSPLALTYEQYF. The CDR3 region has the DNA TGTGCCAGCAGTCCACTAGCGCTTACCTACGAGCAGTACTTC.